This T cell receptor (beta chain) was obtained from a study of lymphopenia after photon versus proton radiotherapy. On this clone itself: What it recognizes is unknown.

The V gene lost 6 bases and the J gene lost 1 base, with 9 bases spanning the gap. CDR1 and CDR2 from the germline V gene are MNHEY and SVGAGI. CDR3 length: 13 amino acids. TCRdb's table, derived via immunoSEQ multiplex PCR, lists solely in-frame clones and lacks some. The sample lists 60,000 or so clones; 86% were seen once. Study-level points and caveats: Better survival with proton therapy was suggested as possible, not demonstrated. Relative stability marked proton patients; photon patients lost diversity and naive cells. Larger post-nadir TCR diversity loss correlated inversely with survival in deceased patients. Oligoclonal CD8+ Temra expansion after nadir drove photon patients' diversity drop.

The receptor comes from a man in his forties with gastric cancer. Sample: peripheral blood, taken from a patient treated with photon-based radiotherapy. This chain links TRBV6-5 with TRBJ1-2; tentative D call: TRBD1 (6 bases). Here the CDR3 reads CASRNRVNYGYTF. The CDR3 coding sequence is TGTGCCAGCAGAAACAGGGTTAACTATGGCTACACCTTC.